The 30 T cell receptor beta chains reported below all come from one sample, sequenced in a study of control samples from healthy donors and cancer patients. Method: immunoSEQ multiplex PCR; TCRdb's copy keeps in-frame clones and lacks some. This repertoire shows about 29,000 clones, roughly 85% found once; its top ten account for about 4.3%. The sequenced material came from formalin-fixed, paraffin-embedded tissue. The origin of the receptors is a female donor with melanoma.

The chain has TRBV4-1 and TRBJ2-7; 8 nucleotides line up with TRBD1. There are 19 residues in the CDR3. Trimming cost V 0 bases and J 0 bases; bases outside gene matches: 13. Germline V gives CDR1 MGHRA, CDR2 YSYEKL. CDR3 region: CASSQETGRTGGLSYEQYF. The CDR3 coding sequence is TGCGCCAGCAGCCAAGAGACGGGCAGAACAGGGGGTCTCTCCTACGAGCAGTACTTC.

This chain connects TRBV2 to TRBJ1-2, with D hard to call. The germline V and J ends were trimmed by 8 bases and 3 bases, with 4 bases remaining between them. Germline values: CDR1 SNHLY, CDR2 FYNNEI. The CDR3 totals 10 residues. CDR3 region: CASWDYGYTF. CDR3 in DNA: TGTGCCAGCTGGGACTATGGCTACACCTTC.

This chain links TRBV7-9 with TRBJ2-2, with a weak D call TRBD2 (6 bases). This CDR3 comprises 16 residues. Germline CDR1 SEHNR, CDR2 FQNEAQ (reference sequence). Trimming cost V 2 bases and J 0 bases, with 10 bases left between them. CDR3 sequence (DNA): TGTGCCAGCAGCTTAAGGCGGGGCCCGAACACCGGGGAGCTGTTTTTT. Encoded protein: CASSLRRGPNTGELFF.

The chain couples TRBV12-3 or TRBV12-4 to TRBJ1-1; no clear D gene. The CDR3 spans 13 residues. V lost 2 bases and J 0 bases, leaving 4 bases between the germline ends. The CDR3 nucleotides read TGTGCCAGCAGTTTACAGGTGAACACTGAAGCTTTCTTT. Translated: CASSLQVNTEAFF.

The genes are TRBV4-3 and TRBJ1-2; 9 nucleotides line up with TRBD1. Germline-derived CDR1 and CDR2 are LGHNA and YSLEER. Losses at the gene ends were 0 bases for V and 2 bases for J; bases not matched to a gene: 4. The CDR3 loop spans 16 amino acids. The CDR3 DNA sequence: TGCGCCAGCAGCCAAGATGCACAGGGGGCCAACTATGGCTACACCTTC. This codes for CASSQDAQGANYGYTF.

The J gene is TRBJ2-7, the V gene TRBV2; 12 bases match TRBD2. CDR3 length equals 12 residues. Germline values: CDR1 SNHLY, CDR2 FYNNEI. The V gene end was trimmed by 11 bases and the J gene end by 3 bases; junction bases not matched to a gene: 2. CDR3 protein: CAGGLAGYEQYF. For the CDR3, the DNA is TGTGCCGGGGGACTAGCGGGCTACGAGCAGTACTTC.

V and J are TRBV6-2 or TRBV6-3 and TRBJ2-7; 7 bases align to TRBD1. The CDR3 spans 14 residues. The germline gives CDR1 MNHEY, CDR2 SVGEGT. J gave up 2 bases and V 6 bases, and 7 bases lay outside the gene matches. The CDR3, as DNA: TGTGCCAGCAGCCGACAGGGTATCACCTACGAGCAGTACTTC. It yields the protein CASSRQGITYEQYF.

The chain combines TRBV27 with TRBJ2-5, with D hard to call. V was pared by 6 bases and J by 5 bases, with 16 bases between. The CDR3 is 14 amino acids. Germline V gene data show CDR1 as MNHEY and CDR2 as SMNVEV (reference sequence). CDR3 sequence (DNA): TGTGCCAGCAGCCAAGGAATTCTGGGGGAGACCCAGTACTTC. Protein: CASSQGILGETQYF.

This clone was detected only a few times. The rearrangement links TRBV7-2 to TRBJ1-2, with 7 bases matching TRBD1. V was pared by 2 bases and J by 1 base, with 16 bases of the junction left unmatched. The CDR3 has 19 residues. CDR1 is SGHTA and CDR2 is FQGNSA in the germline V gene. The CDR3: CASSLSYGVRDRSNYGYTF. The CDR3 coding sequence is TGTGCCAGCAGCTTATCTTATGGAGTGAGGGACAGAAGTAACTATGGCTACACCTTC.

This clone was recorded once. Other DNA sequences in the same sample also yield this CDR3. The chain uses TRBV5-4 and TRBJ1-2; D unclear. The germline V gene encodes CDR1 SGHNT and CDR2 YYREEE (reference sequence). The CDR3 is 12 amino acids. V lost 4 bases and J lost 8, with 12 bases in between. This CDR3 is CASSLDRRGYTF. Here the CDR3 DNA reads TGTGCCAGCAGCCTGGACCGAAGAGGCTACACCTTC. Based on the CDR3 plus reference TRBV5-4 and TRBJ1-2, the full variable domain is ETGVTQSPTHLIKTRGQQVTLRCSSQSGHNTVSWYQQALGQGPQFIFQYYREEENGRGNFPPRFSGLQFPNYSSELNVNALELDDSALYLCASSLDRRGYTFGSGTRLTVV.

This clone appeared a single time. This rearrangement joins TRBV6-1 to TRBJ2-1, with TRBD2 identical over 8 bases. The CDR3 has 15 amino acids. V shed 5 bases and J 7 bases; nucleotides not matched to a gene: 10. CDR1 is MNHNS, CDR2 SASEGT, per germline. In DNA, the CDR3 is TGTGCCAGCAGTAAGGGACTAGAGGTTTGGAATGAGCAGTTCTTC. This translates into CASSKGLEVWNEQFF.

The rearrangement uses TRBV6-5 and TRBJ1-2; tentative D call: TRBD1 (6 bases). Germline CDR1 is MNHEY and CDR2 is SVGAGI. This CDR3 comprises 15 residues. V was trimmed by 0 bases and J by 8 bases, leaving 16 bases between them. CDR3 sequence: CASSYSRSYRVGYTF. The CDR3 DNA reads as TGTGCCAGCAGTTACTCGAGGTCCTACAGGGTCGGCTACACCTTC.

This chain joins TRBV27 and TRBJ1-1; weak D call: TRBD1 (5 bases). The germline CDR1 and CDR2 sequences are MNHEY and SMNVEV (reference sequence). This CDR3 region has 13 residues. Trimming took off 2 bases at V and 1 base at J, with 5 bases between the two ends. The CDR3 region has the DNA TGTGCCAGCAGTTTAGGGGGGAACACTGAAGCTTTCTTT. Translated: CASSLGGNTEAFF.

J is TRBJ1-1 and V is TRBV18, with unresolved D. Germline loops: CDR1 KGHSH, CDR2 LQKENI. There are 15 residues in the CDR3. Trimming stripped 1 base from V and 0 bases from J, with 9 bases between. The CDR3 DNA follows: TGTGCCAGCTCACCACAACGGACTATGAACACTGAAGCTTTCTTT. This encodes CASSPQRTMNTEAFF.

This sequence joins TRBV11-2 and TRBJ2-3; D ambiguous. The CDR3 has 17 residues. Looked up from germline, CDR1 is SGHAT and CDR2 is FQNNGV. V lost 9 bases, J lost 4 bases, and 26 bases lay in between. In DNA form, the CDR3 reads TGTGCCAGTCATCGGGCAAACTCAGACGTTTATGCAGATACGCAGTATTTT. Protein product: CASHRANSDVYADTQYF.

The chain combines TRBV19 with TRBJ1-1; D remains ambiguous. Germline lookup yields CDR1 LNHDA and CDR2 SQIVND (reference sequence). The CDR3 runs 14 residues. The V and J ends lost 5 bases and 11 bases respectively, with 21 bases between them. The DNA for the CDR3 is TGTGCCAGTAGTGACGCAGACGGCCTTGGTGTGGCTTTCTTT. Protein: CASSDADGLGVAFF.

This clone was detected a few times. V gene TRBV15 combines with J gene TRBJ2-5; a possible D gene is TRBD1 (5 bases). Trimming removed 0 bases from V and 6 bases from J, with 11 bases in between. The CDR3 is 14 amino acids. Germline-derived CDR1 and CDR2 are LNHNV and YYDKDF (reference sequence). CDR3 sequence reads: CATSREGQGKTQYF. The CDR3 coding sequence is TGTGCCACCAGCAGAGAGGGGCAGGGAAAGACCCAGTACTTC.

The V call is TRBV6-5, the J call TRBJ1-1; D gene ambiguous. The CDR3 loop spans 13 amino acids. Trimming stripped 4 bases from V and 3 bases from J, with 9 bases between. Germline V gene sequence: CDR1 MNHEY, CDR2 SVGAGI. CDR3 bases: TGTGCCAGCAGTTCGATAGGTTACACTGAAGCTTTCTTT. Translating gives CASSSIGYTEAFF.

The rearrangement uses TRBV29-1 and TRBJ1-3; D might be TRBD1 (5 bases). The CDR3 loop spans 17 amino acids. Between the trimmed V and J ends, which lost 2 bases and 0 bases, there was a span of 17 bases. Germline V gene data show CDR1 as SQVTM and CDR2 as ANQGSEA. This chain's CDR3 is CSVENRDSLDSGNTIYF. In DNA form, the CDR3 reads TGCAGCGTTGAAAACCGGGACTCCTTAGACTCTGGAAACACCATATATTTT.

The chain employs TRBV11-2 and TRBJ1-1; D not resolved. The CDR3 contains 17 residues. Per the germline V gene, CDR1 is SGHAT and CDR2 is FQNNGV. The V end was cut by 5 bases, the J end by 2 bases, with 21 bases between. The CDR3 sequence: CASSPVKPVNLNTEAFF. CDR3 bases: TGTGCCAGCAGCCCGGTGAAGCCCGTTAATCTAAACACTGAAGCTTTCTTT.

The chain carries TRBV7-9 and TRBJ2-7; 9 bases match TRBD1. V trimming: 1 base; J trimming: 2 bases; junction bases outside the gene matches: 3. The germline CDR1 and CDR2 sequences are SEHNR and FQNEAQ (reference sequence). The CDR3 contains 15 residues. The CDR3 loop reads CASSLVGQGTYEQYF. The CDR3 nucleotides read TGTGCCAGCAGCTTAGTTGGACAGGGGACCTACGAGCAGTACTTC.

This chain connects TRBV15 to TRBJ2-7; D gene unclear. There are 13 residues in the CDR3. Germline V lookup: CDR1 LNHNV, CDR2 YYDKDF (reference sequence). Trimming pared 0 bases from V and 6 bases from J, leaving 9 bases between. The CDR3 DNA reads TGTGCCACCAGCAGAGACCTCCGGGTCGAGCAGTACTTC. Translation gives CATSRDLRVEQYF.

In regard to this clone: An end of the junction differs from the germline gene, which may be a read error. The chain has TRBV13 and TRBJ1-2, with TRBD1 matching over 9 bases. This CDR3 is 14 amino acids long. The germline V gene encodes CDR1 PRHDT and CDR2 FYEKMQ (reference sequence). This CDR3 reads CASSIGTGTFGYTF. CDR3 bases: TGTGCCAGCAGCATAGGGACAGGGACCTTTGGCTACACCTTC.

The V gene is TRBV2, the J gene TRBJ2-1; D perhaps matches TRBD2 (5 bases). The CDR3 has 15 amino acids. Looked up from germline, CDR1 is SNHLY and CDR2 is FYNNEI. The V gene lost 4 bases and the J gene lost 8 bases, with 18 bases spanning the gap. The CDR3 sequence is CASSVSGTPGDEQFF. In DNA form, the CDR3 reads TGTGCCAGCAGTGTGAGCGGCACCCCGGGCGATGAGCAGTTCTTC.

Written as DNA, the CDR3 is TGTGCCATCAGGGACTTAGGGGAGCTGTTTTTT. This translates into CAIRDLGELFF. The rearrangement links TRBV10-3 to TRBJ2-2; D might be TRBD2 (5 bases). The V gene lost 6 bases and the J gene lost 8 bases, with 7 bases spanning the gap. This CDR3 contains 11 residues. From germline, CDR1 is ENHRY and CDR2 SYGVKD.

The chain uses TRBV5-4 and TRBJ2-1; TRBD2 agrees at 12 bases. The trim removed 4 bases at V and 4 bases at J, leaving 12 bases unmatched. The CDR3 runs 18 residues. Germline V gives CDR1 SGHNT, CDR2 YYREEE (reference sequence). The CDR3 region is CASSLRLAGEPGYNEQFF. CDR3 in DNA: TGTGCCAGCAGCCTCAGACTAGCGGGAGAGCCTGGATACAATGAGCAGTTCTTC.

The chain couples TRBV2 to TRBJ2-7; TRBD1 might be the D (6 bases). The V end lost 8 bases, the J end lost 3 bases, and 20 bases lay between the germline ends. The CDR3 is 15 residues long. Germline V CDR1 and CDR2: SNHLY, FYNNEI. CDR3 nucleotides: TGTGCCAGCTCAAAGACCGGGACAAGAGTCTACGAGCAGTACTTC. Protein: CASSKTGTRVYEQYF. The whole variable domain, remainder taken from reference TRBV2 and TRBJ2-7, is EPEVTQTPSHQVTQMGQEVILRCVPISNHLYFYWYRQILGQKVEFLVSFYNNEISEKSEIFDDQFSVERPDGSNFTLKIRSTKLEDSAMYFCASSKTGTRVYEQYFGPGTRLTVT.

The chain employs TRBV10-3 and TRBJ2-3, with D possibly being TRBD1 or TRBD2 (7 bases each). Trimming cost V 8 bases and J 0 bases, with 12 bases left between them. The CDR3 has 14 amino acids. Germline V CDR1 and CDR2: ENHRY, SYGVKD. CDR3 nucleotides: TGTGCCATCGGGGGGGACAGCAGCACAGATACGCAGTATTTT. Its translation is CAIGGDSSTDTQYF.

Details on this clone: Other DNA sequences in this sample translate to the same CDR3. CDR3 sequence: CASSLAGLPPREQYF. DNA for the CDR3: TGTGCCAGCAGCTTGGCGGGATTACCGCCGCGGGAGCAGTACTTC. The chain is built from TRBV5-6 and TRBJ2-7, with a possible D match to TRBD2 (5 bases). Germline-derived CDR1 and CDR2 are SGHDT and YYEEEE. This CDR3 has 15 residues. V gave up 0 bases and J gave up 7 bases, with 17 bases separating them.

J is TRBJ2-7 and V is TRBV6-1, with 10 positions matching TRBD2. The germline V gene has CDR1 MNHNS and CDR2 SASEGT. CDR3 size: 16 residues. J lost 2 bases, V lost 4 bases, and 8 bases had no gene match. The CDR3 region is CASSGGVAGGPYEQYF. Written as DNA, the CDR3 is TGTGCCAGCAGTGGAGGAGTAGCGGGAGGCCCCTACGAGCAGTACTTC.